The present T cell receptor (beta chain) was sequenced within a study of shared clonotypes between healthy human individuals. Findings of the study overall: Larger richness was generally estimated for naive than memory subsets. Depth of sequencing was expected to influence donor clonotype sharing.

The assay was immunoSEQ multiplex PCR, and TCRdb's table has in-frame clones only and misses some. The sample shows 2 million to 2.5 million clones, 90% to 95% of them seen only once. Division of CD4+ cells produced a CD45RA+ naive subset and a CD45RA-negative memory subset. This clone was seen once. The antigen remains unidentified. Germline CDR1 is LNHDA and CDR2 is SQIVND (reference sequence). The CDR3 contains 14 residues. Losses at the gene ends were 4 bases for V and 4 bases for J; bases not matched to a gene: 5. The chain is built from TRBV19 and TRBJ2-3; TRBD2 matches 7 bases. The sequence was obtained from a man in his late teens or twenties in good health. Some clones in this sample may be carry-over from other donors' samples. Specimen: naive CD4+ T cells from PBMCs. Subset described: CD45RA+ positively selected. The CDR3 coding sequence is TGTGCCAGTAGTAGCGGGAGCTGGGCAGATACGCAGTATTTT. It encodes CASSSGSWADTQYF.